The 14 T cell receptor beta chains given below trace back to one sample, sequenced in a study of cytomegalovirus exposure and HLA in healthy donors. A multiplex PCR was run with 60 Vbeta primers and 13 Jbeta primers. Sequenced by immunoSEQ multiplex PCR; TCRdb stores in-frame clones only, minus some. There are about 200,000 clones in the sample, with 0.95% to 1.3% held by the top ten. The sequencing sample was made of PBMCs. The receptors originated from a girl aged 2 to 9 in good health and CMV-seropositive.

This chain joins TRBV9 and TRBJ1-1; 7 positions agree with TRBD1. Looked up from germline, CDR1 is SGDLS and CDR2 is YYNGEE. The CDR3 is 15 residues long. The J segment lost 6 bases and the V segment lost 0 bases, leaving 8 bases of the junction unmatched. The CDR3 DNA reads as TGTGCCAGCAGCGTAGACCATCAGGGGGTTGCTGAAGCTTTCTTT. Its protein is CASSVDHQGVAEAFF.

The chain employs TRBV10-2 and TRBJ2-5; 10 nucleotides line up with TRBD2. The CDR3 loop spans 15 amino acids. V lost 0 bases to trimming and J lost 4 bases; unmatched junction nucleotides: 2. CDR1 is WSHSY, CDR2 SAAADI, per germline. CDR3 sequence reads: CASSESSGGGETQYF. The CDR3 DNA sequence: TGCGCCAGCAGTGAGTCGAGCGGGGGGGGAGAGACCCAGTACTTC.

In nucleotides, the CDR3 is TGCGCCAGCTTCGGGTCGACAGGGGTGTACACTGAAGCTTTCTTT. Protein sequence: CASFGSTGVYTEAFF. The V and J genes are TRBV10-2 and TRBJ1-1; 8 positions match TRBD1. Germline CDR1 reads WSHSY; CDR2 reads SAAADI. The V segment lost 8 bases and the J segment 3 bases; nucleotides outside the gene matches: 11. The CDR3 contains 15 residues.

V usage is TRBV19 and J usage is TRBJ1-4, with 8 bases lining up with TRBD1. Germline V gene data show CDR1 as LNHDA and CDR2 as SQIVND (reference sequence). V shed 5 bases and J 7 bases; nucleotides not matched to a gene: 15. The CDR3 has 17 amino acids. The CDR3: CASSFSAGGRSGEKLFF. DNA of the CDR3: TGTGCCAGTAGTTTTTCGGCAGGGGGCCGGTCTGGTGAAAAACTGTTTTTT.

J is TRBJ1-1 and V is TRBV6-5; D is unclear. CDR1 is MNHEY and CDR2 is SVGAGI in the germline V gene. V lost 3 bases, J lost 2 bases, and 13 bases lay in between. This CDR3 has 15 amino acids. The CDR3 protein is CASSYVRTLNTEAFF. The DNA of the CDR3 is TGTGCCAGCAGTTATGTCCGCACCCTAAACACTGAAGCTTTCTTT.

Comments on this clone: The same CDR3 arises from other DNA sequences in this sample as well. The V call is TRBV11-3, the J call TRBJ2-7, with D possibly TRBD1 on 6 matching bases. The germline gives CDR1 SGHNT, CDR2 YENEEA. Trimming cost V 3 bases and J 0 bases, with 6 bases left between them. The CDR3 runs 13 residues. The chain's CDR3 is CASSLDSSYEQYF. For the CDR3, the DNA is TGTGCCAGCAGCTTGGACAGCTCCTACGAGCAGTACTTC.

This chain connects TRBV29-1 to TRBJ1-1; a weak D match, TRBD1 (5 bases). From germline, CDR1 is SQVTM and CDR2 ANQGSEA. Trimming removed 5 bases at V and 4 bases at J, with 14 bases between. The CDR3 has 13 amino acids. The CDR3 sequence: CSVTQGIGTEAFF. The CDR3 bases are TGCAGCGTTACTCAGGGTATTGGCACTGAAGCTTTCTTT.

Concerning this clone itself: The sample carries other DNA sequences with the same CDR3. The chain joins TRBV6-5 to TRBJ2-7, with D possibly TRBD2 on 6 matching bases. The CDR3 covers 14 residues. The germline V gene has CDR1 MNHEY and CDR2 SVGAGI. Trimming pared 0 bases from V and 2 bases from J, leaving 8 bases between. The CDR3 region has the DNA TGTGCCAGCAGTTACTCGGGGGGAACCTACGAGCAGTACTTC. Amino acid sequence: CASSYSGGTYEQYF.

The chain employs TRBV7-9 and TRBJ1-2, with 7 bases matching TRBD1. This CDR3 has 12 residues. Per germline, CDR1 SEHNR and CDR2 FQNEAQ (reference sequence). V lost 5 bases and J lost 8; bases outside the gene matches: 5. CDR3 in amino acids: CASSLTGTGYTF. CDR3 nucleotides: TGTGCCAGCAGCCTGACAGGGACGGGCTACACCTTC.

This chain links TRBV10-1 with TRBJ2-2, with 9 positions matching TRBD2. V trimming: 2 bases; J trimming: 6 bases; junction bases outside the gene matches: 7. CDR1 WNHNN and CDR2 SYGVQD come from the germline V gene (reference sequence). The CDR3 extends over 16 amino acids. For the CDR3, the DNA is TGCGCCAGCAGTGAGAAGAGGACTAGCGAGTCCGGGGAGCTGTTTTTT. It codes for CASSEKRTSESGELFF.

With respect to this clone: At one end the junction does not follow the germline gene, possibly because of a read error. V is TRBV5-4 and J is TRBJ1-2; D is possibly TRBD1 (6 bases). The length of the CDR3 is 15 residues. The germline CDR1 and CDR2 sequences are SGHNT and YYREEE (reference sequence). CDR3 nucleotides: TGTGCCAGCACCCCTGGTGGGGGGGCTGCCTATGGCTGCACCTTC. It is translated as CASTPGGGAAYGCTF.

The chain carries TRBV27 and TRBJ1-5; a weak D match, TRBD1 (5 bases). V lost 3 bases and J lost 0, with 12 bases in between. CDR1 and CDR2 (germline): MNHEY, SMNVEV (reference sequence). CDR3 length: 16 residues. The CDR3 spells CASSFGQGFSNQPQHF. The CDR3 DNA is TGTGCCAGCAGTTTTGGTCAGGGATTTAGCAATCAGCCCCAGCATTTT.

This chain connects TRBV4-2 to TRBJ1-6; D not resolved. V was cut by 3 bases and J by 9 bases, with 12 bases left in between. There are 14 residues in the CDR3. Germline V gives CDR1 LGHNA, CDR2 YNFKEQ. The CDR3 reads CASSQVGGGSPLHF. The CDR3 coding sequence is TGTGCCAGCAGCCAGGTTGGTGGAGGTTCACCCCTCCACTTT.

The V call is TRBV5-4, the J call TRBJ1-4; D is possibly TRBD1 (6 bases). CDR3 size: 13 residues. Germline lookup yields CDR1 SGHNT and CDR2 YYREEE (reference sequence). V was clipped by 4 bases and J by 8 bases, with 12 bases between them. CDR3 DNA sequence: TGTGCCAGCAGCAGACGGACAGAAGAAAAACTGTTTTTT. Translation: CASSRRTEEKLFF.